This record covers a single T cell receptor (beta chain). Investigators reverse transcribed all isolated RNA, so they sequenced expressed TCRB transcripts. TCRdb's table, derived via immunoSEQ multiplex PCR, lists solely in-frame clones and lacks some. Seen here are approximately 120,000 clones, less than 40% observed once, and the top ten hold roughly 0.07%. The data were obtained in a study of beta chain features in type 1 diabetes. Germline values: CDR1 MDHEN, CDR2 SYDVKM. Trimming stripped 3 bases from V and 3 bases from J, with 12 bases between. This CDR3 contains 15 residues. The clonotype originates from a woman aged 18-30 years in good health. V is TRBV28 and J is TRBJ1-5; D is possibly TRBD1 (5 bases). Sequenced sample: stem cell memory CD4+ T cells from blood. This chain's CDR3 is CASSFRDRINQPQHF. CDR3 DNA sequence: TGTGCCAGCAGTTTTCGAGACAGAATCAATCAGCCCCAGCATTTT.